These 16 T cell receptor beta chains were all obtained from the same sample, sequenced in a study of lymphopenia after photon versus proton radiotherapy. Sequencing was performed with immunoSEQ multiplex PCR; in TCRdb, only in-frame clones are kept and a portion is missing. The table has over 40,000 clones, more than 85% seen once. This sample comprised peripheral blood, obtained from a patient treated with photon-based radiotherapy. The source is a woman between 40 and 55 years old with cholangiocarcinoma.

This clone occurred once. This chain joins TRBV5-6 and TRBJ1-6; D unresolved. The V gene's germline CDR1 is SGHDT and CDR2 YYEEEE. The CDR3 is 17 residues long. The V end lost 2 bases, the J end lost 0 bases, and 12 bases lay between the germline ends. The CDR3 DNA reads TGTGCCAGCAGCTTTGGACGCCAAAGCTCCTATAATTCACCCCTCCACTTT. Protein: CASSFGRQSSYNSPLHF. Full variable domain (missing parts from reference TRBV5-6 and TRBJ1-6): DAGVTQSPTHLIKTRGQQVTLRCSPKSGHDTVSWYQQALGQGPQFIFQYYEEEERQRGNFPDRFSGHQFPNYSSELNVNALLLGDSALYLCASSFGRQSSYNSPLHFGNGTRLTVT.

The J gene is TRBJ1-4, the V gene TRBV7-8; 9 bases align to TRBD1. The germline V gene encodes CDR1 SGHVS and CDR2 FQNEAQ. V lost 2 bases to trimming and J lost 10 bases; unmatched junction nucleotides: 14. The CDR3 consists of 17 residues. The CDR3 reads CASSLYEPGTGLGKLFF. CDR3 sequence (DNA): TGTGCCAGCAGCTTATATGAACCAGGGACAGGGTTGGGAAAACTGTTTTTT.

The CDR3 sequence is CASSPGTSVTGELFF. The CDR3 DNA is TGTGCCAGCTCTCCCGGGACTAGCGTTACCGGGGAGCTGTTTTTT. This chain connects TRBV19 to TRBJ2-2; 10 nucleotides align to TRBD2. Germline V CDR1 and CDR2: LNHDA, SQIVND (reference sequence). Trimming removed 9 bases from V and 5 bases from J; junction bases left unmatched: 9. This CDR3 comprises 15 residues.

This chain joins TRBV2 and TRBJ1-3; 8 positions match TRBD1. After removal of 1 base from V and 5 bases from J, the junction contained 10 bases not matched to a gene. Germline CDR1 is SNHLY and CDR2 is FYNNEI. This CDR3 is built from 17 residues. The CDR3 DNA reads TGTGCCAGCAGTGAAGGGCATTCAGGGGGCTCAAGAAACACCATATATTTT. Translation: CASSEGHSGGSRNTIYF.

The CDR3 is CASSSSMNTEAFF. The CDR3 nucleotides are TGTGCCAGCAGTTCATCTATGAACACTGAAGCTTTCTTT. The chain has TRBV27 and TRBJ1-1; D ambiguous. The V gene lost 4 bases and the J gene lost 0 bases, with 6 bases spanning the gap. CDR3 size: 13 residues. Germline CDR1 and CDR2: MNHEY and SMNVEV (reference sequence).

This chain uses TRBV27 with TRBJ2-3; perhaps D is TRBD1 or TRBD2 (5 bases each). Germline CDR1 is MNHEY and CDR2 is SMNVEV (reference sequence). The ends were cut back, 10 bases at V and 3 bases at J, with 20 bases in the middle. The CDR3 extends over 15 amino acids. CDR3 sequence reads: CATRALGVRTDTQYF. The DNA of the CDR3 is TGTGCCACCCGGGCCCTGGGGGTTAGGACAGATACGCAGTATTTT.

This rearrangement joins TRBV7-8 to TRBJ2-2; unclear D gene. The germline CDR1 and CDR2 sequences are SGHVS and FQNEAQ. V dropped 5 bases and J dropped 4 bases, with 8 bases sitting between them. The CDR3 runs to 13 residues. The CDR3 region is CASSAKATGELFF. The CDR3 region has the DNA TGTGCCAGCAGCGCCAAGGCCACCGGGGAGCTGTTTTTT.

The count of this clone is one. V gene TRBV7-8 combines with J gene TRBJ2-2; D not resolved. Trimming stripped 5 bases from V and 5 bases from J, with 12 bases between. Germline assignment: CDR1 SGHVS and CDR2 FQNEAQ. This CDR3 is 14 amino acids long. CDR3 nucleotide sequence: TGTGCCAGCAGCCTGGTCCTAGGAACCGGGGAGCTGTTTTTT. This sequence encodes CASSLVLGTGELFF.

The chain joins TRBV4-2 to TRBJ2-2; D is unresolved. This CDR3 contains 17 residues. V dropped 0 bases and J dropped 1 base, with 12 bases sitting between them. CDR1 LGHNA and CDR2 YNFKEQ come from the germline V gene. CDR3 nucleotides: TGTGCCAGCAGCCAAGATCTGGCCGGGTTGAACACCGGGGAGCTGTTTTTT. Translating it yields CASSQDLAGLNTGELFF.

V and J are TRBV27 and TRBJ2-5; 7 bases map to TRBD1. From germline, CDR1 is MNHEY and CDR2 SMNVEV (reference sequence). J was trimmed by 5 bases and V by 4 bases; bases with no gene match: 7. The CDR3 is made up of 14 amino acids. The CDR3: CASSSWDSSETQYF. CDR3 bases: TGTGCCAGCAGTTCCTGGGACAGTTCGGAGACCCAGTACTTC.

This chain's CDR3 is CASSLASSLGKLFF. The CDR3 DNA is TGTGCCAGCAGCTTGGCATCGTCTTTAGGGAAACTGTTTTTT. The chain employs TRBV5-4 and TRBJ1-4; no clear D gene. CDR3 length: 14 residues. CDR1 and CDR2 from the germline V gene are SGHNT and YYREEE (reference sequence). V was shortened by 0 bases and J by 11 bases, with 14 bases between the two germline ends.

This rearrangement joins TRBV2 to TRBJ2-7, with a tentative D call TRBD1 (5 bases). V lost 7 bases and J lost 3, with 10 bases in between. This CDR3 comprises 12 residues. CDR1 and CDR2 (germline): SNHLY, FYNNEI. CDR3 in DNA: TGTGCCAGCATCACAGGCGGCTACGAGCAGTACTTC. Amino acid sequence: CASITGGYEQYF.

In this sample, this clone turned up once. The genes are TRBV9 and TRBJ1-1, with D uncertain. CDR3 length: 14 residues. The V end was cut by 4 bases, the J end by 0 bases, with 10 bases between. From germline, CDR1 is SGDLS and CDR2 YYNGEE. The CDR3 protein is CASSPHFMNTEAFF. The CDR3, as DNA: TGTGCCAGCAGCCCTCATTTCATGAACACTGAAGCTTTCTTT.

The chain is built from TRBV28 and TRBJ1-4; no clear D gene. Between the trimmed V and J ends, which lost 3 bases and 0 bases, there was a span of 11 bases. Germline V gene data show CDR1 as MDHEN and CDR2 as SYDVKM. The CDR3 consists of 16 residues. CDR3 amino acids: CASSFIRVATNEKLFF. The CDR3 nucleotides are TGTGCCAGCAGTTTCATCCGGGTTGCAACTAATGAAAAACTGTTTTTT.

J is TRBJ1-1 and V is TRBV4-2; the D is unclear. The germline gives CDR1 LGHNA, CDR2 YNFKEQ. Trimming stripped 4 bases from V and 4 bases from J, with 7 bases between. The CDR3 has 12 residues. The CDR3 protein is CASSLSRTEAFF. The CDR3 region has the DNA TGTGCCAGCAGCCTAAGTCGCACTGAAGCTTTCTTT.

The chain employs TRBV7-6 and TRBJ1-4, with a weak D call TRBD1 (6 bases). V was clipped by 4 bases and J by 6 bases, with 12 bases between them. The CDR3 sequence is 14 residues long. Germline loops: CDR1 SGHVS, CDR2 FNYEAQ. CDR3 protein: CASSSQGKDEKLFF. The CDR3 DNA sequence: TGTGCCAGCAGCTCGCAGGGGAAAGATGAAAAACTGTTTTTT.